The clone carrying this T cell receptor beta chain has more than one count but fewer than ten. The length of the CDR3 is 17 residues. Trimming took 2 bases from V and 5 from J; bases not matched to a gene: 7. Germline-derived CDR1 and CDR2 are MGHRA and YSYEKL. These data come from a study of T-cell memory formation after mild COVID-19. TCRdb re-analysed the 5' RACE reads in MiXCR, keeping a single row per CDR3 protein. The sample records about 360,000 distinct CDR3 sequences, approximately 14% being singletons. This clonotype was obtained from a man aged 18-30 years who had mild COVID-19 (a few samples of this study predate the infection). Cell type and time point are not known. The sequencing sample was made of PBMCs or a T cell subset sorted from them (not recorded which). This sequence joins TRBV4-1 and TRBJ2-5; 14 nucleotides match TRBD2. CDR3 DNA: TGCGCCAGCAGCCAATATGGGACTAGCGGGGGCCTGGAGACCCAGTACTTC. Translated: CASSQYGTSGGLETQYF.